This T cell receptor (beta chain) comes out of a study of cytomegalovirus exposure and HLA in healthy donors. PCR employed 60 Vbeta and 13 Jbeta primers. Data came from immunoSEQ multiplex PCR; TCRdb stores just in-frame clones and leaves some out. The sample carries about 120,000 clones, over 8.5% recorded once. Germline CDR1 MNHEY, CDR2 SVGAGI. CDR3 length: 11 amino acids. Trimming removed 4 bases at V and 8 bases at J, with 8 bases between. The clonotype was recovered from a woman aged 40 to 49 in good health and CMV-seropositive. Sequenced material: PBMCs. The chain uses TRBV6-5 and TRBJ1-1; D unresolved. The CDR3 DNA sequence: TGTGCCAGCAGTTGGAAGGAGGAAGCTTTCTTT. Its protein is CASSWKEEAFF.